Below, 6 T cell receptor beta chains from the same sample are listed, as sequenced in a study of blood T cell repertoires in COVID-19. Sequenced by immunoSEQ multiplex PCR; TCRdb stores in-frame clones only, minus some. The profile shows some 290,000 clones, 81% of them singletons. The specimen sequenced was peripheral blood. Source of these receptors: a woman aged 55-75 years with active or convalescent COVID-19.

The J gene is TRBJ2-1, the V gene TRBV3-1 (or the pseudogene TRBV3-2); tentatively, D is TRBD2 (6 bases). From germline, CDR1 is LGHDT and CDR2 YNNKEL (reference sequence). This CDR3 comprises 16 residues. Trimming cost V 0 bases and J 5 bases, with 14 bases left between them. The CDR3 loop reads CASSQDSGRGNNEQFF. The CDR3 DNA sequence: TGTGCCAGCAGCCAAGATAGTGGGCGCGGGAACAATGAGCAGTTCTTC.

The V and J genes are TRBV6-5 and TRBJ1-1, with D possibly TRBD1 on 5 matching bases. Between the trimmed V and J ends, which lost 6 bases and 3 bases, there was a span of 8 bases. Germline CDR1 is MNHEY and CDR2 is SVGAGI. This CDR3 is 12 amino acids long. The CDR3 DNA follows: TGTGCCAGCAGGTTGACAGACACTGAAGCTTTCTTT. Its protein is CASRLTDTEAFF.

The rearrangement uses TRBV5-1 and TRBJ2-2; TRBD1 might be the D (5 bases). V lost 4 bases and J 1 base, leaving 8 bases between the germline ends. Germline loops: CDR1 SGHRS, CDR2 YFSETQ. This CDR3 comprises 14 residues. The DNA for the CDR3 is TGCGCCAGCAGCAGAGGACAGAACACCGGGGAGCTGTTTTTT. Residues: CASSRGQNTGELFF.

In DNA form, the CDR3 reads TGTGCCAGCAGAGAGACGGGGTACAATGAGCAGTTCTTC. Encoded protein: CASRETGYNEQFF. J is TRBJ2-1 and V is TRBV6-5; TRBD2 might be the D (5 bases). Germline CDR1 and CDR2: MNHEY and SVGAGI. The CDR3 covers 13 residues. The V gene lost 6 bases and the J gene lost 4 bases, with 10 bases spanning the gap.

This clone has a handful of counts. The chain has TRBV25-1 and TRBJ2-7; the D gene is possibly TRBD1 (5 bases). The length of the CDR3 is 11 residues. From germline, CDR1 is MGHDK and CDR2 SYGVNS. With 3 bases removed from V and 7 bases from J, the gap between germline ends came to 7 bases. CDR3: CASSDRVEQYF. The CDR3 DNA reads TGTGCCAGCAGTGACAGGGTAGAGCAGTACTTC.

The sample holds a few counts of this clone. The chain links TRBV11-1 to TRBJ2-1, with 7 bases lining up with TRBD1. V lost 5 bases and J lost 4; bases outside the gene matches: 5. The CDR3 sequence is 14 residues long. Germline assignment: CDR1 SGHAT and CDR2 FQDESV (reference sequence). CDR3 DNA sequence: TGTGCCAGCAGCCTAAGGGGGCAGTACAATGAGCAGTTCTTC. Encoded protein: CASSLRGQYNEQFF.